These 26 T cell receptor beta chains were all obtained from the same sample, sequenced in a study of T-cell memory formation after mild COVID-19. TCRdb passed the 5' RACE reads through MiXCR, listing each CDR3 protein once. The data contain under 400,000 distinct CDR3 sequences, 21% of them seen just once; the ten biggest clones take up 12%. The sequencing input was PBMCs or a T cell subset sorted from them (not recorded which). All receptors derive from an adult woman who had mild COVID-19 (a few samples of this study predate the infection). Cell type and time point are not known.

This clonotype was counted a few times. The rearrangement links TRBV30 to TRBJ2-5; D remains ambiguous. The V end lost 5 bases, the J end lost 5 bases, and 9 bases lay between the germline ends. The CDR3 runs to 11 residues. CDR1 and CDR2 (germline): GTSNPN, SVGIG (reference sequence). The CDR3 loop is CAWSPGETQYF. CDR3 nucleotide sequence: TGTGCCTGGTCCCCCGGGGAGACCCAGTACTTC.

V gene TRBV15 combines with J gene TRBJ2-5; D might be TRBD2 (5 bases). CDR3 length: 13 amino acids. The germline CDR1 and CDR2 sequences are LNHNV and YYDKDF (reference sequence). Trimming took off 6 bases at V and 3 bases at J, with 11 bases between the two ends. CDR3 nucleotides: TGTGCCACCAGTTTCACTAGAAAAGAGACCCAGTACTTC. This codes for CATSFTRKETQYF.

The chain carries TRBV20-1 and TRBJ1-2; weak D call: TRBD1 (6 bases). This CDR3 is 15 amino acids long. The ends were cut back, 4 bases at V and 0 bases at J, with 15 bases in the middle. CDR1 and CDR2 (germline): DFQATT, SNEGSKA (reference sequence). The CDR3 here is CSATRTELSNYGYTF. CDR3 bases: TGCAGTGCTACACGGACAGAATTATCTAACTATGGCTACACCTTC.

The chain uses TRBV7-2 and TRBJ2-2, with TRBD2 matching 11 bases. The length of the CDR3 is 16 residues. From germline, CDR1 is SGHTA and CDR2 FQGNSA. V shed 5 bases and J 5 bases; nucleotides not matched to a gene: 7. The DNA of the CDR3 is TGTGCCAGCAGCCTTAGCGGGAGGGCCCGAACCGGGGAGCTGTTTTTT. Protein sequence: CASSLSGRARTGELFF.

This clonotype was observed a handful of times. The CDR3 DNA reads TGCAGCGTTGACACGGATAACTACGAGCAGTACTTC. Protein sequence: CSVDTDNYEQYF. The rearrangement uses TRBV29-1 and TRBJ2-7; no clear D. This CDR3 comprises 12 residues. In germline, CDR1 is SQVTM, CDR2 ANQGSEA. Trimming removed 3 bases from V and 3 bases from J, with 9 bases in between.

This clonotype is a singleton in its sample. The chain carries TRBV7-9 and TRBJ2-7, with no clear D. Germline V gene sequence: CDR1 SEHNR, CDR2 FQNEAQ (reference sequence). This CDR3 has 12 residues. Trimming took off 3 bases at V and 7 bases at J, with 10 bases between the two ends. The CDR3 loop reads CASSFSAGEQYV. In DNA, the CDR3 is TGTGCCAGCAGCTTCTCCGCTGGGGAGCAGTACGTC.

The chain carries TRBV24-1 and TRBJ2-2; the match to TRBD1 covers 9 bases. Per the germline V gene, CDR1 is KGHDR and CDR2 is SFDVKD. V dropped 2 bases and J dropped 6; count of bases not matched to a gene: 12. This CDR3 contains 18 residues. CDR3 sequence (DNA): TGTGCCACCAGTGATTCCACGCGGGGGACAGGGTACCCCGGGGAGCTGTTTTTT. Translated: CATSDSTRGTGYPGELFF.

This clonotype was detected a few times. This chain connects TRBV27 to TRBJ2-7, with 10 nucleotides matching TRBD1. Trimming cost V 5 bases and J 4 bases; bases outside gene matches: 11. Per germline, CDR1 MNHEY and CDR2 SMNVEV (reference sequence). The CDR3 is 16 amino acids. This CDR3 reads CASSRGGDRGKYEQYF. In nucleotides, the CDR3 is TGTGCCAGCAGTCGAGGGGGGGACAGGGGAAAATACGAGCAGTACTTC.

The rearrangement uses TRBV4-2 and TRBJ2-3, with D maybe TRBD1 (6 bases). The V end lost 0 bases, the J end lost 5 bases, and 12 bases lay between the germline ends. The CDR3 extends over 15 amino acids. From germline, CDR1 is LGHNA and CDR2 YNFKEQ. CDR3 nucleotide sequence: TGTGCCAGCAGCCAAGAAACCTCACAGGGAGATACGCAGTATTTT. As protein: CASSQETSQGDTQYF.

The chain couples TRBV6-5 to TRBJ2-7; 7 nucleotides agree with TRBD1. Unmatched junction bases numbered 14, after V lost 6 bases and J lost 6 bases. This CDR3 contains 15 residues. Germline values: CDR1 MNHEY, CDR2 SVGAGI. CDR3 region: CASSHQWIQGREQYF. In DNA form, the CDR3 reads TGTGCCAGCAGCCACCAGTGGATACAGGGGCGCGAGCAGTACTTC.

The chain has TRBV20-1 and TRBJ2-6; D is ambiguous. The CDR3 runs 15 residues. CDR1 is DFQATT and CDR2 is SNEGSKA in the germline V gene (reference sequence). V was pared by 0 bases and J by 3 bases, with 9 bases between. CDR3 residues: CSARDRSVGANVLTF. CDR3 nucleotide sequence: TGCAGTGCTAGAGATCGGTCTGTTGGGGCCAACGTCCTGACTTTC.

This chain links TRBV20-1 with TRBJ1-1; maybe TRBD1 (6 bases). This CDR3 has 13 amino acids. V was cut by 6 bases and J by 6 bases, with 17 bases left in between. CDR1 is DFQATT, CDR2 SNEGSKA, per germline (reference sequence). The DNA for the CDR3 is TGCAGTGCATATTACAGGGAGTCCTCTGAAGCTTTCTTT. It specifies CSAYYRESSEAFF.

In its sample, this clonotype was seen a few times. The V and J genes are TRBV20-1 and TRBJ2-5; 16 bases agree with TRBD2. From germline, CDR1 is DFQATT and CDR2 SNEGSKA (reference sequence). This CDR3 has 14 amino acids. Trimming took 3 bases from V and 9 from J; bases not matched to a gene: 4. The CDR3 sequence: CSARGLAGGPPQYF. The CDR3 region has the DNA TGCAGTGCTAGGGGACTAGCGGGGGGGCCGCCCCAGTACTTC.

The rearrangement joins TRBV27 to TRBJ2-7, with 13 bases identical to TRBD2. The V and J ends lost 6 bases and 1 base, in that order; junction bases with no gene match: 3. CDR1 is MNHEY, CDR2 SMNVEV, per germline (reference sequence). CDR3 size: 15 residues. CDR3 DNA sequence: TGTGCCAGCAGAAGGACTAGCGGGGGATCCTACGAGCAGTACTTC. Protein sequence: CASRRTSGGSYEQYF.

DNA of the CDR3: TGTGCCAGCAGCCAAGAATGGAGGACTAGCGGGTACGAGCAGTACTTC. This translates into CASSQEWRTSGYEQYF. This sequence joins TRBV4-2 and TRBJ2-7; 11 bases agree with TRBD2. After removal of 0 bases from V and 4 bases from J, the junction contained 5 bases not matched to a gene. The CDR3 sequence is 16 residues long. Germline CDR1 and CDR2: LGHNA and YNFKEQ.

This clonotype was counted at least ten times. The chain joins TRBV4-2 to TRBJ2-7, with 9 bases aligning to TRBD2. From germline, CDR1 is LGHNA and CDR2 YNFKEQ. The CDR3 is 15 amino acids. With 4 bases clipped from V and 2 bases from J, the junction kept 6 bases outside the gene matches. CDR3 DNA sequence: TGTGCCAGCAGCCCCTCACTAGCGGGCACCTACGAGCAGTACTTC. This codes for CASSPSLAGTYEQYF.

This clonotype has just a few counts. V usage is TRBV7-9 and J usage is TRBJ2-2; the match to TRBD2 covers 8 bases. The CDR3 loop spans 16 amino acids. The junction had 15 bases not matched to a gene; V was cut back by 5 bases and J by 10 bases. Germline lookup yields CDR1 SEHNR and CDR2 FQNEAQ (reference sequence). The CDR3 DNA reads as TGTGCCAGCAGCCCGAGCTCTAGCGGGTACGGTGTGGAGCTGTTTTTT. It is translated as CASSPSSSGYGVELFF. The full variable domain, with the rest looked up from reference TRBV7-9 and TRBJ2-2, is DTGVSQNPRHKITKRGQNVTFRCDPISEHNRLYWYRQTLGQGPEFLTYFQNEAQLEKSRLLSDRFSAERPKGSFSTLEIQRTEQGDSAMYLCASSPSSSGYGVELFFGEGSRLTVL.

The gene calls are TRBV7-2 and TRBJ2-1; 8 nucleotides match TRBD2. V trimming: 5 bases; J trimming: 6 bases; junction bases outside the gene matches: 6. Looked up from germline, CDR1 is SGHTA and CDR2 is FQGNSA. This CDR3 has 14 residues. The CDR3 spells CASSVTSGPNEQFF. CDR3 coding DNA: TGTGCCAGCAGCGTTACTAGCGGTCCCAATGAGCAGTTCTTC.

The V and J genes are TRBV5-1 and TRBJ1-1, with TRBD1 identical over 7 bases. Germline V gene data show CDR1 as SGHRS and CDR2 as YFSETQ. CDR3 length: 15 amino acids. The V and J ends lost 4 bases and 7 bases, in that order; junction bases with no gene match: 13. CDR3 sequence reads: CASSNPGRGPGEAFF. Here the CDR3 DNA reads TGCGCCAGCAGCAACCCCGGGAGGGGGCCCGGTGAAGCTTTCTTT. Drawing the rest from reference TRBV5-1 and TRBJ1-1, the complete variable domain is KAGVTQTPRYLIKTRGQQVTLSCSPISGHRSVSWYQQTPGQGLQFLFEYFSETQRNKGNFPGRFSGRQFSNSRSEMNVSTLELGDSALYLCASSNPGRGPGEAFFGQGTRLTVV.

The genes are TRBV5-1 and TRBJ2-1; D not certain. Germline CDR1 and CDR2: SGHRS and YFSETQ. With 2 bases removed from V and 0 bases from J, the gap between germline ends came to 9 bases. The CDR3 contains 15 residues. CDR3 residues: CASSLRLSSYNEQFF. CDR3 nucleotides: TGCGCCAGCAGCTTACGATTGAGCTCCTACAATGAGCAGTTCTTC.

The rearrangement uses TRBV4-2 and TRBJ2-3, with D tentatively TRBD2 (5 bases). CDR3 length equals 15 residues. Deletions cut 4 bases from V and 4 bases from J, with 15 bases between. Germline assignment: CDR1 LGHNA and CDR2 YNFKEQ. The CDR3 region is CASSPLQRLSDTQYF. As DNA, the CDR3 is TGTGCCAGCAGCCCCCTTCAGCGGTTGTCAGATACGCAGTATTTT.

The chain is built from TRBV6-1 and TRBJ2-5, with a weak D call TRBD2 (6 bases). Germline loops: CDR1 MNHNS, CDR2 SASEGT. The CDR3 spans 15 residues. The V gene lost 1 base and the J gene lost 4 bases, with 13 bases spanning the gap. CDR3 coding DNA: TGTGCCAGCAGTGAAGGTCTTAGGGGAGGAGAGACCCAGTACTTC. Translating it yields CASSEGLRGGETQYF.

This clonotype was observed a few times. V usage is TRBV12-3 or TRBV12-4 and J usage is TRBJ1-5, with D tentatively TRBD1 (6 bases). The CDR3 is 16 amino acids. Trimming stripped 8 bases from V and 2 bases from J, with 19 bases between. The CDR3 loop reads CASGGGGQRRNQPQHF. The CDR3 DNA sequence: TGTGCCAGCGGTGGGGGGGGGCAACGCCGCAATCAGCCCCAGCATTTT.

V and J are TRBV7-9 and TRBJ1-2, with 7 bases lining up with TRBD1. The CDR3 has 12 residues. Germline trimming cut 5 bases from V and 12 bases from J; bases unmatched to any gene: 9. Germline lookup yields CDR1 SEHNR and CDR2 FQNEAQ (reference sequence). The CDR3 sequence: CASSLKGARNTF. CDR3 bases: TGTGCCAGCAGCCTGAAGGGGGCGCGGAACACCTTC.

This clonotype was seen a few times. V is TRBV25-1 and J is TRBJ2-2; D may be TRBD1 (5 bases). The CDR3 spans 16 residues. V was shortened by 2 bases and J by 1 base, with 11 bases between the two germline ends. Per the germline V gene, CDR1 is MGHDK and CDR2 is SYGVNS. CDR3 sequence: CASSEVGRVNTGELFF. The CDR3 region has the DNA TGTGCCAGCAGTGAAGTCGGCAGGGTGAACACCGGGGAGCTGTTTTTT.

The chain employs TRBV10-3 and TRBJ2-7; a weak D match, TRBD1 (6 bases). The CDR3 is 14 residues long. CDR1 ENHRY and CDR2 SYGVKD come from the germline V gene. The V end was cut by 8 bases, the J end by 0 bases, with 14 bases between. Here the CDR3 reads CAIGEGESSYEQYF. For the CDR3, the DNA is TGTGCCATCGGAGAGGGGGAGAGCTCCTACGAGCAGTACTTC.